The 3 T cell receptor beta chains below all came from one sample that was sequenced in a study of blood T cell repertoires in COVID-19. The table came from immunoSEQ multiplex PCR; TCRdb's copy has only in-frame clones and leaves some out. The sample records under 250,000 clones, around four fifths being singletons. Sequencing input: peripheral blood. Receptor source: a woman aged 55-69 years with active or convalescent COVID-19.

This clone was seen a handful of times. The chain employs TRBV30 and TRBJ2-7; D uncertain. With 2 bases removed from V and 4 bases from J, the gap between germline ends came to 15 bases. CDR1 is GTSNPN and CDR2 is SVGIG in the germline V gene (reference sequence). The CDR3 is made up of 14 amino acids. Here the CDR3 DNA reads TGTGCCTGGAGTTGGGCACGAAGACGGTACGAGCAGTACTTC. It codes for CAWSWARRRYEQYF.

The chain is built from TRBV5-6 and TRBJ1-5, with D maybe TRBD1 (5 bases). The CDR3 consists of 12 residues. The V gene lost 4 bases and the J gene lost 7 bases, with 9 bases spanning the gap. Germline V CDR1 and CDR2: SGHDT, YYEEEE. CDR3 nucleotides: TGTGCCAGCAGCCTCCCAGGGCAGCCCCAGCATTTT. Translation: CASSLPGQPQHF.

The chain has TRBV15 and TRBJ2-1; TRBD2 aligns across 9 bases. V was pared by 9 bases and J by 5 bases, with 5 bases of the junction left unmatched. This CDR3 is 13 amino acids long. CDR1 is LNHNV and CDR2 is YYDKDF in the germline V gene (reference sequence). CDR3 bases: TGTGCCACAAGCGGGAGGAACGACAATGAGCAGTTCTTC. This gives the protein CATSGRNDNEQFF.